What follows are 13 T cell receptor beta chains derived from one specimen sequenced in a study of T cells after yellow fever vaccination. TCRdb processed the 5' RACE reads anew with MiXCR; each CDR3 protein has one entry. This table has some 260,000 distinct CDR3 sequences, about 5% appearing once. The sample in question was CD4+ T cells sorted from PBMCs, obtained on the day of the yellow fever booster vaccination. The receptors shown here come from a man younger than 35 who received the YFV17D yellow fever vaccine.

This clonotype has a count of ten or more. The V and J genes are TRBV10-3 and TRBJ1-2; TRBD1 matches at 7 bases. After removal of 6 bases from V and 7 bases from J, the junction contained 5 bases not matched to a gene. The germline V gene has CDR1 ENHRY and CDR2 SYGVKD. The CDR3 length is 12 residues. This CDR3 is CAIRTTGTGYTF. The CDR3 DNA follows: TGTGCCATCAGGACGACAGGGACTGGCTACACCTTC.

The CDR3 sequence: CASTPRYFLTTETQYF. The CDR3 nucleotides are TGTGCCAGTACTCCTAGGTACTTCTTAACGACAGAGACCCAGTACTTC. This sequence joins TRBV19 and TRBJ2-5, with D unclear. V was trimmed by 7 bases and J by 4 bases, leaving 22 bases between them. CDR3 length: 16 residues. The V gene's germline CDR1 is LNHDA and CDR2 SQIVND (reference sequence). Variable domain in full (rest from reference TRBV19 and TRBJ2-5): DGGITQSPKYLFRKEGQNVTLSCEQNLNHDAMYWYRQDPGQGLRLIYYSQIVNDFQKGDIAEGYSVSREKKESFPLTVTSAQKNPTAFYLCASTPRYFLTTETQYFGPGTRLLVL.

The rearrangement uses TRBV5-1 and TRBJ1-1; weak D call: TRBD1 (5 bases). The CDR3 is 15 amino acids. Germline V gene lookup returns CDR1 SGHRS and CDR2 YFSETQ. Trimming pared 0 bases from V and 3 bases from J, leaving 12 bases between. The CDR3 sequence: CASSLEAGFHTEAFF. As DNA, the CDR3 is TGCGCCAGCAGCTTGGAAGCAGGGTTCCACACTGAAGCTTTCTTT.

This clonotype was recorded a few times. The V and J genes are TRBV20-1 and TRBJ2-3; D might be TRBD1 or TRBD2, each matching 5 bases. Trimming took off 5 bases at V and 6 bases at J, with 18 bases between the two ends. Germline CDR1 reads DFQATT; CDR2 reads SNEGSKA (reference sequence). This CDR3 has 14 amino acids. CDR3 amino acids: CSAGDRGDGDTQYF. The DNA of the CDR3 is TGCAGTGCTGGGGACCGGGGAGATGGCGATACGCAGTATTTT.

The rearrangement links TRBV7-8 to TRBJ2-3, with D tentatively TRBD2 (6 bases). Trimming pared 3 bases from V and 1 base from J, leaving 17 bases between. There are 17 residues in the CDR3. CDR1 is SGHVS, CDR2 FQNEAQ, per germline. The CDR3 protein is CASSFLSSGWGTDTQYF. The CDR3 region has the DNA TGTGCCAGCAGCTTTTTGTCGAGCGGGTGGGGCACAGATACGCAGTATTTT.

This clonotype has at least ten counts. CDR3 DNA sequence: TGCAGCGTTCCTCCCCTTCAGGGTAGGGAGACCCAGTACTTC. Amino acids: CSVPPLQGRETQYF. The chain links TRBV29-1 to TRBJ2-5; D is perhaps TRBD1 (5 bases). V lost 5 bases, J lost 5 bases, and 18 bases lay in between. The CDR3 totals 14 residues. Germline CDR1 SQVTM, CDR2 ANQGSEA.

This clonotype was recorded at least ten times. This chain links TRBV12-3 or TRBV12-4 with TRBJ1-1; 8 bases are shared with TRBD1. V gave up 5 bases and J gave up 5 bases; unmatched junction bases: 10. The CDR3 contains 15 residues. This CDR3 is CASSLFAGGATEAFF. The CDR3 DNA reads as TGTGCCAGCAGTCTGTTCGCAGGGGGCGCGACTGAAGCTTTCTTT.

This clonotype has a handful of counts. The chain carries TRBV5-5 and TRBJ2-2, with TRBD1 matching 8 bases. Germline V gene data show CDR1 as SGHKS and CDR2 as YYEKEE (reference sequence). The CDR3 is 16 residues long. Trimming at V came to 0 bases and at J to 0 bases, leaving 1 base not matched to a gene. The CDR3 here is CASSLVTGANTGELFF. The DNA for the CDR3 is TGTGCCAGCAGCTTGGTGACAGGGGCGAACACCGGGGAGCTGTTTTTT.

This clonotype was found many times. The J gene is TRBJ1-6, the V gene TRBV4-3, with TRBD1 matching 7 bases. With V trimmed by 0 bases and J by 9 bases, 5 bases remained unmatched. The CDR3 is 15 amino acids. CDR1 LGHNA and CDR2 YSLEER come from the germline V gene. For the CDR3, the DNA is TGCGCCAGCAGCCAAGAGCCAGGGGGTGTTTCACCCCTCCACTTT. It specifies CASSQEPGGVSPLHF.

This clonotype was observed a few times. The chain is built from TRBV7-3 and TRBJ2-3, with D unclear. The length of the CDR3 is 15 residues. V dropped 5 bases and J dropped 0 bases, with 12 bases sitting between them. Germline values: CDR1 SGHTA, CDR2 FQGTGA. The CDR3 nucleotides are TGTGCCAGCAGCACGGCCCTAACTAGCACAGATACGCAGTATTTT. Its protein is CASSTALTSTDTQYF.

This clonotype came up many times. V gene TRBV5-1 combines with J gene TRBJ2-2; the match to TRBD2 covers 12 bases. The CDR3 has 18 residues. V trimming: 4 bases; J trimming: 6 bases; junction bases outside the gene matches: 13. Germline V gene data show CDR1 as SGHRS and CDR2 as YFSETQ. The CDR3: CASSRRGTSGPGPGELFF. CDR3 nucleotide sequence: TGCGCCAGCAGCCGGCGTGGGACTAGCGGGCCGGGGCCCGGGGAGCTGTTTTTT.

The table lists this clonotype with a few counts. The chain employs TRBV12-3 or TRBV12-4 and TRBJ1-5; 9 positions agree with TRBD1. With V trimmed by 7 bases and J by 1 base, 5 bases remained unmatched. This CDR3 is built from 15 residues. Written as DNA, the CDR3 is TGTGCCAGCACTAAGGACAGGGGCAGCAATCAGCCCCAGCATTTT. This gives the protein CASTKDRGSNQPQHF.

The table lists this clonotype with a few counts. This sequence joins TRBV5-1 and TRBJ2-5, with 9 bases that match TRBD2. CDR3 size: 15 residues. V shed 0 bases, J shed 3 bases, and the junction held 3 bases outside the gene matches. Germline assignment: CDR1 SGHRS and CDR2 YFSETQ. CDR3 bases: TGCGCCAGCAGCTTGGAGGCTAGCGGGGAAGAGACCCAGTACTTC. This encodes CASSLEASGEETQYF.